These T cell receptor beta chains were read from a single sample in a study of cytomegalovirus exposure and HLA in healthy donors. Sequencing used immunoSEQ multiplex PCR; TCRdb keeps in-frame clones, though not all of them. The sample has fewer than 200,000 clones; around 84% are singletons. The source material was PBMCs. These receptors all come from a man aged 18 to 29 in good health and CMV-seropositive. The CDR3 runs from the conserved cysteine through the conserved F or W. D genes are given only for firm matches. Rows give clone size only sometimes, using once, few, many, or a class for an expanded clone.

TRBJ1-2 | . | . | TRBV19 | TGTGCCAGTAGTACTACAGGGTTTTATGGCTACACCTTC | CASSTTGFYGYTF
TRBJ1-1 | . | . | TRBV10-3 | TGTGCCACCCGGACAGACATGAACACTGAAGCTTTCTTT | CATRTDMNTEAFF
TRBJ2-3 | TRBD2 | . | TRBV9 | TGTGCCAGCGGCCCTAGCGGGGGCGGAGATACGCAGTATTTT | CASGPSGGGDTQYF
TRBJ1-6 | . | . | TRBV5-6 | TGTGCCAGCAGCCGCGGGTCGGGGACAATTAATTCACCCCTCCACTTT | CASSRGSGTINSPLHF
TRBJ2-5 | TRBD2 | few | TRBV13 | TGTGCCAGCAGCTTCAGCGGGGGCCAAGAGACCCAGTACTTC | CASSFSGGQETQYF
TRBJ2-7 | TRBD1 | . | TRBV4-3 | TGCGCCAGCAGCCAAGATCACGGGACAGGGGGCGCCGAGCAGTACTTC | CASSQDHGTGGAEQYF
TRBJ1-3 | . | . | TRBV10-2 | TGCGCCACCCTAAAGGGGGACTCTGGAAACACCATATATTTT | CATLKGDSGNTIYF
TRBJ1-4 | . | . | TRBV11-2 | TGTGCCAGCAGCTTAGGGGGGACACCTAATGAAAAACTGTTTTTT | CASSLGGTPNEKLFF
TRBJ1-6 | TRBD1 | once | TRBV7-2 | TGTGCCAGCAGGAGAGGACAGGGTCGAGGTTCACCCCTCCACTTT | CASRRGQGRGSPLHF
TRBJ2-3 | TRBD2 | . | TRBV5-1 | TGCGCCAGCAGCTGGAGGACTAGCGGGGGCCCCGCAGATACGCAGTATTTT | CASSWRTSGGPADTQYF
TRBJ1-6 | . | . | TRBV6-5 | TGTGCCAGCAGTTTGACGGGGGATTCACCCCTCCACTTT | CASSLTGDSPLHF
TRBJ1-1 | . | . | TRBV7-2 | TGTGCCAGCAGCTTAGGGGGCATGTACTTAACATCGAACACTGAAGCTTTCTTT | CASSLGGMYLTSNTEAFF
TRBJ2-7 | . | . | TRBV4-2 | TGTGCCAGCAGCCAAGAAGAACGGTACGAGCAGTACTTC | CASSQEERYEQYF
TRBJ2-1 | TRBD2 | once | TRBV5-4 | TGTGCCAGCAGCCCCGCTTATAGCGGGGGTCCCTACAATGAGCAGTTCTTC | CASSPAYSGGPYNEQFF
TRBJ1-1 | TRBD1 | few | TRBV19 | TGTGCCAGTAGTCCCGACAGGGGATGGGGGGCTGAAGCTTTCTTT | CASSPDRGWGAEAFF
TRBJ1-1 | . | . | TRBV9 | TGTGCCAGCAGCGTAGTAACTGAAGCTTTCTTT | CASSVVTEAFF
TRBJ1-2 | . | . | TRBV29-1 | TGCAGCGTTGAAGGACAGGAATATGGCTACACCTTC | CSVEGQEYGYTF
TRBJ1-5 | . | . | TRBV15 | TGTGCCACCAGCAGAGTGCCGGAGGGCAATCAGCCCCAGCATTTT | CATSRVPEGNQPQHF
TRBJ2-2 | TRBD1 | . | TRBV6-5 | TGTGCCAGCAGGCGACAGGGGACTGGGGAGCTGTTTTTT | CASRRQGTGELFF
TRBJ2-1 | TRBD1 | . | TRBV2 | TGTGCCGGCACTCCGGGACAGGGGACCTACAATGAGCAGTTCTTC | CAGTPGQGTYNEQFF
TRBJ2-7 | TRBD1 | . | TRBV11-3 | TGTGCCAGCAGCCCGACAGGGTACGAGCAGTACTTC | CASSPTGYEQYF
TRBJ2-3 | TRBD1 | . | TRBV6-1 | TGTGCCAGCAGTGAATATAGAGGGACAGGGGTAGAGAGAGATACGCAGTATTTT | CASSEYRGTGVERDTQYF
TRBJ2-3 | . | . | TRBV6-5 | TGTGCCAGCAGTTCGGGACTGTTGGATACGCAGTATTTT | CASSSGLLDTQYF
TRBJ1-2 | TRBD1 | few | TRBV6-5 | TGTGCCAGCAGCTCGACAGGGGATGGCTACACCTTC | CASSSTGDGYTF
TRBJ2-7 | TRBD1 | once | TRBV27 | TGTGCCAGCAGTTTGACAGGGATCTACGAGCAGTACTTC | CASSLTGIYEQYF
TRBJ1-3 | . | . | TRBV19 | TGTGCCAGTAGTATCCCCGGGACTTCCTCTGGAAACACCATATATTTT | CASSIPGTSSGNTIYF
TRBJ2-3 | TRBD1 | . | TRBV7-9 | TGTGCCAGCAGCTTGACAGGGTCGTTAACAGATACGCAGTATTTT | CASSLTGSLTDTQYF
TRBJ1-5 | . | . | TRBV6-1 | TGTGCCAGCAGTGAACAGGGGACGGTAGGCAATCAGCCCCAGCATTTT | CASSEQGTVGNQPQHF
TRBJ1-6 | . | . | TRBV9 | TGTGCCAGCAGCGTATTTACCAGGGATTCACCCCTCCACTTT | CASSVFTRDSPLHF
TRBJ2-3 | . | . | TRBV6-6 | TGTGCCAGCAGTTCCCGCGGACAAAGCACAGATACGCAGTATTTT | CASSSRGQSTDTQYF
TRBJ1-2 | . | . | TRBV5-6 | TGTGCCAGCAGCTTGGCCTGGGGGGGGCACAACCTCTATGGCTACACCTTC | CASSLAWGGHNLYGYTF
TRBJ1-4 | . | . | TRBV19 | TGTGCCAGTAGTAAGCGCACGGAACTGTTTTTT | CASSKRTELFF
TRBJ2-7 | TRBD2 | . | TRBV6-1 | TGTGCCAGCAGTGGGGAGGGTCTTGTCGGCTACGAGCAGTACTTC | CASSGEGLVGYEQYF
TRBJ2-3 | TRBD1 | . | TRBV7-3 | TGTGCCAGCAGCTTGAGGGGGCCGACAGATACGCAGTATTTT | CASSLRGPTDTQYF
TRBJ1-1 | . | . | TRBV4-1 | TGCGCCAGCAGCCAAGATCTGGGGCGGACTGAAGCTTTCTTT | CASSQDLGRTEAFF
TRBJ1-2 | . | . | TRBV7-6 | TGTGCCAGCAGCCCCCTCCAGACAGGCTTCTATGGCTACACCTTC | CASSPLQTGFYGYTF
TRBJ2-7 | TRBD1 | . | TRBV2 | TGTGCCAGCAACGGACAGGGTAGCGAGCAGTACTTC | CASNGQGSEQYF
TRBJ1-1 | . | . | TRBV6-5 | TGTGCCAGCAGTTACGGACAGTGGGCGAACACTGAAGCTTTCTTT | CASSYGQWANTEAFF
TRBJ1-1 | TRBD1 | . | TRBV6-5 | TGTGCCAGCAGTGGCAGGGGGCTGGGTGAAGCTTTCTTT | CASSGRGLGEAFF
TRBJ2-7 | . | . | TRBV27 | TGTGCCAGCAGTTTCTCGGCCCTTCCGCAGAGGGAGCAGTACTTC | CASSFSALPQREQYF
TRBJ1-6 | TRBD1 | once | TRBV19 | TGTGCCAGTAGTACGGACAGGGGGATTTCACCCCTCCACTTT | CASSTDRGISPLHF
TRBJ2-1 | TRBD2 | few | TRBV5-1 | TGCGCCAGCAGCCCGAGGGCGGGGGGGCCAAAGGAGCAGTTCTTC | CASSPRAGGPKEQFF